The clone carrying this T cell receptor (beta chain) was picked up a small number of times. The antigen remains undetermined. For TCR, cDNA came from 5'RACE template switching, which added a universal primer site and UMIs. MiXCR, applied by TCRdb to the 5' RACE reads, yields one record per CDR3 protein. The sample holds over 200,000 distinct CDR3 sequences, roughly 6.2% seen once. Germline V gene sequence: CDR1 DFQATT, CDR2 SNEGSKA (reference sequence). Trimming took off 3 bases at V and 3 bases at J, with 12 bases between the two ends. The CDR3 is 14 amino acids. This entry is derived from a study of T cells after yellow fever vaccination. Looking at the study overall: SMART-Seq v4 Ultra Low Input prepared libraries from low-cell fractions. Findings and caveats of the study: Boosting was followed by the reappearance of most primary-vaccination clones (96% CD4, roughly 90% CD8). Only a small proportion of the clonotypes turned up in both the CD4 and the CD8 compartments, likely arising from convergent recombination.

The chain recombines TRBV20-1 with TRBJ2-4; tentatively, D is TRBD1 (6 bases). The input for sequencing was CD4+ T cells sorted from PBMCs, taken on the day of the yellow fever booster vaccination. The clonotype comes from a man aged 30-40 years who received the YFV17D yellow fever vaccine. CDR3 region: CSARVADSKNIQYF. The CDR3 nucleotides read TGCAGTGCTAGGGTGGCGGACAGCAAAAACATTCAGTACTTC.